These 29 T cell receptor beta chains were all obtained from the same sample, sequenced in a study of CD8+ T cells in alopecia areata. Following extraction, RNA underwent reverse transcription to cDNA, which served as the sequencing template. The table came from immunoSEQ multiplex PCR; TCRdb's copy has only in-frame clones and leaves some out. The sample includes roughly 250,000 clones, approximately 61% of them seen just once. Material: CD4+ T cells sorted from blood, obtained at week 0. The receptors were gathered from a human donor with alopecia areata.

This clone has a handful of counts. The CDR3 DNA follows: TGTGCCTGGAGTCAGACCGTCCAAGAGACCCAGTACTTC. Translated: CAWSQTVQETQYF. The chain has TRBV30 and TRBJ2-5, with unresolved D. This CDR3 spans 13 amino acids. From germline, CDR1 is GTSNPN and CDR2 SVGIG (reference sequence). The V end was cut by 2 bases, the J end by 1 base, with 8 bases between.

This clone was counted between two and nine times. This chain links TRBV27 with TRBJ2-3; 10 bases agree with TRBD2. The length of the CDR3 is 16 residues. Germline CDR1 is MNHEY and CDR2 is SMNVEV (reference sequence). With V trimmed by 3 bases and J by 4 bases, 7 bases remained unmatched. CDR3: CASSFVGLAAADTQYF. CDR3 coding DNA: TGTGCCAGCAGTTTCGTTGGACTAGCGGCTGCAGATACGCAGTATTTT.

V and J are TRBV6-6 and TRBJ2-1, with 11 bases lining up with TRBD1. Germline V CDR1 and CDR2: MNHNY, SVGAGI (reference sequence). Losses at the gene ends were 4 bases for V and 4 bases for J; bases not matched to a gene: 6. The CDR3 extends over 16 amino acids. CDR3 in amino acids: CASSFAGTGGYNEQFF. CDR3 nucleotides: TGTGCCAGCAGTTTCGCCGGGACAGGGGGTTACAATGAGCAGTTCTTC.

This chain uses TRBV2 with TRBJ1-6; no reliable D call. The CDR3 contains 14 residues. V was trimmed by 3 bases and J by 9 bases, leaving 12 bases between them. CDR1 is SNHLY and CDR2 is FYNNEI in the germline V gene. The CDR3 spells CASSDGWGGSPLHF. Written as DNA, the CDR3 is TGTGCCAGCAGTGATGGGTGGGGAGGTTCACCCCTCCACTTT. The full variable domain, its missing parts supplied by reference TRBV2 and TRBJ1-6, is EPEVTQTPSHQVTQMGQEVILRCVPISNHLYFYWYRQILGQKVEFLVSFYNNEISEKSEIFDDQFSVERPDGSNFTLKIRSTKLEDSAMYFCASSDGWGGSPLHFGNGTRLTVT.

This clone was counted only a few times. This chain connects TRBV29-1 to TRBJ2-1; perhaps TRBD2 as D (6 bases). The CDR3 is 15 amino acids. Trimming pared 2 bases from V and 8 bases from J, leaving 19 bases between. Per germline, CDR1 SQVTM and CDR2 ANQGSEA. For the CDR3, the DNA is TGCAGCGTTGAAACATCGGGCGGGGCCTTAGATGAGCAGTTCTTC. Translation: CSVETSGGALDEQFF.

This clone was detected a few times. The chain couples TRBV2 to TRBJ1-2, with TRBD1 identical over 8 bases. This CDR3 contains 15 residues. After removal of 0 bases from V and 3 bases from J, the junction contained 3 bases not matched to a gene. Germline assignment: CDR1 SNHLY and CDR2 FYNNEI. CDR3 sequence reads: CASSEATGAYYGYTF. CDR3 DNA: TGTGCCAGCAGTGAAGCGACAGGGGCCTACTATGGCTACACCTTC.

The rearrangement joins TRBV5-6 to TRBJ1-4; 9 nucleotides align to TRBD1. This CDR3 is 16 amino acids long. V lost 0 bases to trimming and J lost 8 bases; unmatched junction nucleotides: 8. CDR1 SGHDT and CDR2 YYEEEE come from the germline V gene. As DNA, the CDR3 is TGTGCCAGCAGCTTGGTGAAGGGACAGGGATTCGAAAAACTGTTTTTT. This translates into CASSLVKGQGFEKLFF.

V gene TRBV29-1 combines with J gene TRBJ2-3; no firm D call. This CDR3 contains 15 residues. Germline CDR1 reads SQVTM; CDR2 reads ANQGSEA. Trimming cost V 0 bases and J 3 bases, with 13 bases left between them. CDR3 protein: CSVEDRMATTDTQYF. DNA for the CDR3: TGCAGCGTTGAAGATCGTATGGCGACAACAGATACGCAGTATTTT.

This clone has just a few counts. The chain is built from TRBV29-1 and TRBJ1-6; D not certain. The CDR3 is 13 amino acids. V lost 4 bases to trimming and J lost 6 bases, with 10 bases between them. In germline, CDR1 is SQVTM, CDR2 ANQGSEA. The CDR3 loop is CSVAEASNSPLHF. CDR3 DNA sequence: TGCAGCGTTGCCGAGGCTAGTAATTCACCCCTCCACTTT.

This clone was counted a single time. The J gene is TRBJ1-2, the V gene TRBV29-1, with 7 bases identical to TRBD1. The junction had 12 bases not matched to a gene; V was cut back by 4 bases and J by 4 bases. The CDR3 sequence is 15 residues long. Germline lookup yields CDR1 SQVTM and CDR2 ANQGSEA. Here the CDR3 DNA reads TGCAGCGTTGTCTTAGGGGGCATCGAAAGCTATGGCTACACCTTC. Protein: CSVVLGGIESYGYTF.

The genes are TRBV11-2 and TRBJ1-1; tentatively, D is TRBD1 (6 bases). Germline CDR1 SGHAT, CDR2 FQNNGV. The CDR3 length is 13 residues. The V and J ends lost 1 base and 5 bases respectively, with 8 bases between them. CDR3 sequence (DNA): TGTGCCAGCAGCTTAGGCCAGGGGACTGAAGCTTTCTTT. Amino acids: CASSLGQGTEAFF.

Here the CDR3 DNA reads TGTGCCAGCAGCCCCGCCGGGACAGGCTCCTACAATGAGCAGTTCTTC. Its protein is CASSPAGTGSYNEQFF. This sequence joins TRBV5-4 and TRBJ2-1; TRBD1 matches at 8 bases. Germline V gene data show CDR1 as SGHNT and CDR2 as YYREEE (reference sequence). Trimming took 4 bases from V and 0 from J; bases not matched to a gene: 6. This CDR3 has 16 amino acids.

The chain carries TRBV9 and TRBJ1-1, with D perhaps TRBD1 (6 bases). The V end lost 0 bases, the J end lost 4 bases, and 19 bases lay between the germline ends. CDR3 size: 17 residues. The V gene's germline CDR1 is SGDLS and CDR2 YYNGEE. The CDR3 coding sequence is TGTGCCAGCAGCGTAGGCCCTGGGGGCACGAGTGGCACTGAAGCTTTCTTT. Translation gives CASSVGPGGTSGTEAFF.

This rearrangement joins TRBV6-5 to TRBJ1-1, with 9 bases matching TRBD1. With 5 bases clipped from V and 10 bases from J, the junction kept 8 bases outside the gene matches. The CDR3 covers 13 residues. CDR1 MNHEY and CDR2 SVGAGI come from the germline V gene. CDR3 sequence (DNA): TGTGCCAGCAGTCAGGACAGGGGTGATTCAGCTTTCTTT. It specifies CASSQDRGDSAFF.

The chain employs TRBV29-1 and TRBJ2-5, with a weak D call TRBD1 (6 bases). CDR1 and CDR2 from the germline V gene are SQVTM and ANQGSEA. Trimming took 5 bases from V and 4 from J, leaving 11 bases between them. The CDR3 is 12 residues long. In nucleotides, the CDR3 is TGCAGCGTTCTTACAGGGTCAGAGACCCAGTACTTC. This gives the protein CSVLTGSETQYF.

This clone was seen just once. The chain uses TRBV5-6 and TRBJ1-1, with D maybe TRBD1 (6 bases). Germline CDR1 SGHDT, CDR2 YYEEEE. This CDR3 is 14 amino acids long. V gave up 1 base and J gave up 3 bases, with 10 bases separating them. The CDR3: CASSLRTVYTEAFF. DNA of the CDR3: TGTGCCAGCAGCTTGAGGACAGTGTACACTGAAGCTTTCTTT.

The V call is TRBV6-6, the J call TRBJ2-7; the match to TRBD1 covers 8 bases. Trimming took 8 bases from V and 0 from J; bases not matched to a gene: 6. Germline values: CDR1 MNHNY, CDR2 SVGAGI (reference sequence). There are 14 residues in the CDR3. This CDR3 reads CASGYGQGSYEQYF. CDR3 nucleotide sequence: TGTGCCAGCGGATACGGACAGGGCTCCTACGAGCAGTACTTC.

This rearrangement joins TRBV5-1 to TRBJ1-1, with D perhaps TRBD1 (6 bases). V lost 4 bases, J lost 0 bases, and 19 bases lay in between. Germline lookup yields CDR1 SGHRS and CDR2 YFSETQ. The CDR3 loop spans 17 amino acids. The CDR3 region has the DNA TGCGCCAGCAGCCTGGGGCCCAGGGGCGCTTTGAACACTGAAGCTTTCTTT. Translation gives CASSLGPRGALNTEAFF.

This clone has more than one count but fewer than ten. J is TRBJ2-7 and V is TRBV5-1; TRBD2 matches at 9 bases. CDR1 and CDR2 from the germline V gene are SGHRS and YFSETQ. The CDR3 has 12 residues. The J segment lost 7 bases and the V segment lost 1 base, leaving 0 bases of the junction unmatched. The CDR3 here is CASSLLAGEQYF. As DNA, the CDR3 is TGCGCCAGCAGCTTGCTAGCGGGGGAGCAGTACTTC.

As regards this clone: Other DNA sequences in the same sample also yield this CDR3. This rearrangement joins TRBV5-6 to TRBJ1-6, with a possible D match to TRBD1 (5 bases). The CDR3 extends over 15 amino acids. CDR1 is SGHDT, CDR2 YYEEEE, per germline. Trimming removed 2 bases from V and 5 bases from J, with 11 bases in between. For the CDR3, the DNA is TGTGCCAGCAGCTTTCTTCAGGGCAATAATTCACCCCTCCACTTT. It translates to CASSFLQGNNSPLHF.

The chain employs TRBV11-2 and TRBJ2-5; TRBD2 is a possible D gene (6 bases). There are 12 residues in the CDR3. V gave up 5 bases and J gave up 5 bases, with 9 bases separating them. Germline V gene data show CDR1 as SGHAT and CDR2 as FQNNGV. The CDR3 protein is CASSPRGETQYF. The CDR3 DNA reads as TGTGCCAGCAGCCCACGGGGGGAGACCCAGTACTTC.

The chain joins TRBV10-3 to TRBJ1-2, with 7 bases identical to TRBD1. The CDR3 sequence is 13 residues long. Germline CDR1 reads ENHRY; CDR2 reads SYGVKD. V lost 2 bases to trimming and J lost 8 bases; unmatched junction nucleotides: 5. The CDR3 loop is CAISEDRVSGYTF. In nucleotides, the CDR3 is TGTGCCATCAGTGAGGACAGGGTTAGCGGCTACACCTTC.

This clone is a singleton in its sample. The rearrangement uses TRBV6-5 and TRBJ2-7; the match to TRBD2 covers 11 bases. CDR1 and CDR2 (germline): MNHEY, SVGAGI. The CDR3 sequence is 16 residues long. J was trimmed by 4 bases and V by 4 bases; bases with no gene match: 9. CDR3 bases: TGTGCCAGCAGTTTTCGTCCCGGGACTAGCGGTTACGAGCAGTACTTC. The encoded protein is CASSFRPGTSGYEQYF.

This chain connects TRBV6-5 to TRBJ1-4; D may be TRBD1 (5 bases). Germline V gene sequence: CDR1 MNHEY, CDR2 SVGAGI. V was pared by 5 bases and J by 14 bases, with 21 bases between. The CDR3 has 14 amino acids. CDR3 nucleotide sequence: TGTGCCAGCAGTATTGGTAACCCCAAAGAGGGGCTGTTTTTT. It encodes CASSIGNPKEGLFF.

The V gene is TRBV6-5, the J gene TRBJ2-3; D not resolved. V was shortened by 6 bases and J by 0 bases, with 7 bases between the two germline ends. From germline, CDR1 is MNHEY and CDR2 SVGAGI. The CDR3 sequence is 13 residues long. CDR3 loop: CASSRLSTDTQYF. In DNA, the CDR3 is TGTGCCAGCAGCCGGCTAAGCACAGATACGCAGTATTTT.

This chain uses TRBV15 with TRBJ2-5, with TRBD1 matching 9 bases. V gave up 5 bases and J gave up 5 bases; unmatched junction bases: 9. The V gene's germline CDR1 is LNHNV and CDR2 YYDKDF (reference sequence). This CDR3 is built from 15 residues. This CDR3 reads CATSWGGGQGETQYF. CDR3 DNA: TGTGCCACCAGCTGGGGAGGGGGACAGGGTGAGACCCAGTACTTC. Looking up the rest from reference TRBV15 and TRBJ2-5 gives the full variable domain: DAMVIQNPRYQVTQFGKPVTLSCSQTLNHNVMYWYQQKSSQAPKLLFHYYDKDFNNEADTPDNFQSRRPNTSFCFLDIRSPGLGDTAMYLCATSWGGGQGETQYFGPGTRLLVL.

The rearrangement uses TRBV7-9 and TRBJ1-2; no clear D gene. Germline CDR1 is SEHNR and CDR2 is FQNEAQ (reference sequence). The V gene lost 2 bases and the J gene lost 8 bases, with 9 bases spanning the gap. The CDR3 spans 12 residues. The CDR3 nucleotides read TGTGCCAGCAGCTTAATCTCGATCGGCTACACCTTC. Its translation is CASSLISIGYTF.

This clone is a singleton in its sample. CDR3 sequence: CASSFRTGRVETQYF. CDR3 DNA sequence: TGCGCCAGCAGCTTCCGGACAGGGAGGGTGGAGACCCAGTACTTC. This chain links TRBV5-1 with TRBJ2-5, with TRBD1 as a possible D gene (8 bases). V dropped 2 bases and J dropped 5 bases, with 16 bases sitting between them. This CDR3 spans 15 amino acids. Looked up from germline, CDR1 is SGHRS and CDR2 is YFSETQ.

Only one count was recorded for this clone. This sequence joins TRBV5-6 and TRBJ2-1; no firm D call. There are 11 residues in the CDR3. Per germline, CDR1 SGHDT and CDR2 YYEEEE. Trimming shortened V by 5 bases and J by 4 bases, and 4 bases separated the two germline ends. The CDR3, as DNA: TGTGCCAGCAGTTATTACAATGAGCAGTTCTTC. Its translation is CASSYYNEQFF.